This T cell receptor (beta chain) came from a study of shared clonotypes between healthy human individuals. Study findings and constraints: Despite large depth, rarefaction showed incomplete sorted-subset sequencing.

For this clone: Its target is not known.

This CDR3 is built from 18 residues. V shed 3 bases, J shed 0 bases, and the junction held 11 bases outside the gene matches. CDR1 is SGHRS and CDR2 is YFSETQ in the germline V gene. The authors ran the assay at deep level. Using immunoSEQ multiplex PCR, the repertoire was profiled, and TCRdb retains in-frame clones only, with some absent. This table holds around 750,000 clones, less than 85% found once. Sequencing used memory CD4+ T cells sorted from blood. Subset meaning: CD45RA-negative fraction. J is TRBJ2-4 and V is TRBV5-1; 8 bases align to TRBD1. The clonotype was recovered from a young woman in good health. CDR3 DNA: TGCGCCAGCAGCTGGGGGAGTGCAGGGGGCGAAGCCAAAAACATTCAGTACTTC. Protein: CASSWGSAGGEAKNIQYF.